The present entry profiles one T cell receptor beta chain with its context. Its specificity is unknown. This record comes from a study of T cell responses to AZD1222 COVID-19 vaccine. Assay used: immunoSEQ multiplex PCR; TCRdb lists only in-frame clones, some missing. Here the sample spans about 94,000 clones, around 85% being singletons. Findings and limits, study-wide: Spike-specific TCR breadth rose after two AZD1222 doses, and depth rose as well. At 160-218 and 743-854, vaccine-associated CD4 TCRs were dominant, and they spanned spike. There were mostly white British donors and more females than males, and clonal diversity was possibly underestimated. At study baseline, merely six AZD1222 recipients were seropositive.

Sequences were derived from peripheral blood, sampled 28 days after the second AZD1222 dose. The sequence came from an adult who received the AZD1222 COVID-19 vaccine.

The DNA of the CDR3 is TGTGCCAGCAGCGCGATTGGGGGAGATACGCAGTATTTT. Translating gives CASSAIGGDTQYF. J is TRBJ2-3 and V is TRBV6-5; D may correspond to TRBD1 or TRBD2 (5 bases each). Trimming stripped 6 bases from V and 5 bases from J, with 12 bases between. The germline V gene encodes CDR1 MNHEY and CDR2 SVGAGI. This CDR3 has 13 amino acids.